This T cell receptor (beta chain) was sequenced in a study of shared clonotypes between healthy human individuals. Study overall: There were three CD4 naive, three CD4 memory, two CD8 naive and one CD8 memory plates per donor.

Clones were sequenced by immunoSEQ multiplex PCR, and TCRdb holds only the in-frame ones, with some missing. The repertoire holds some 700,000 clones, with roughly 88% as singletons. The germline gives CDR1 MGHDK, CDR2 SYGVNS. V lost 7 bases and J lost 4, with 17 bases in between. This CDR3 region has 14 residues. The healthy adult donors were HIV-negative and reported no recent acute infections or vaccinations. This clonotype was sampled from a man in his late teens or twenties in good health. Some clones in this sample may be carry-over from other donors' samples. The chain joins TRBV25-1 to TRBJ2-7, with D possibly TRBD1 on 6 matching bases. Sequencing was done on a sample of memory CD8+ T cells from PBMCs. Subset in this sample: CD45RO+ cells pooled with CCR7-negative TemRA cells. The DNA of the CDR3 is TGTGCCAGCAATGGCCGGGACACCACGTACGAGCAGTACTTC. Protein product: CASNGRDTTYEQYF.